This T cell receptor (beta chain) was recovered during a study of T cell responses to AZD1222 COVID-19 vaccine. With regard to this clone: The antigen is undetermined.

Broader study findings: Spike-wide coverage was observed for vaccine-associated CD4 TCRs, with dominant responses at 160-218 and 743-854.

V shed 4 bases and J shed 0 bases, with 9 bases lying between them. The CDR3 totals 14 residues. Germline V gene sequence: CDR1 MGHDK, CDR2 SYGVNS. TCRdb's table, derived via immunoSEQ multiplex PCR, lists solely in-frame clones and lacks some. The repertoire holds some 40,000 clones, with roughly 75% as singletons. The TCR originated in an adult who received the MenACWY meningococcal vaccine as a control. The material was peripheral blood, obtained 28 days after the second dose of the MenACWY control vaccine. The chain uses TRBV25-1 and TRBJ1-2, with D unresolved. The CDR3 DNA reads as TGTGCCAGCAGTGGCCGAATAACTAACTATGGCTACACCTTC. This codes for CASSGRITNYGYTF.